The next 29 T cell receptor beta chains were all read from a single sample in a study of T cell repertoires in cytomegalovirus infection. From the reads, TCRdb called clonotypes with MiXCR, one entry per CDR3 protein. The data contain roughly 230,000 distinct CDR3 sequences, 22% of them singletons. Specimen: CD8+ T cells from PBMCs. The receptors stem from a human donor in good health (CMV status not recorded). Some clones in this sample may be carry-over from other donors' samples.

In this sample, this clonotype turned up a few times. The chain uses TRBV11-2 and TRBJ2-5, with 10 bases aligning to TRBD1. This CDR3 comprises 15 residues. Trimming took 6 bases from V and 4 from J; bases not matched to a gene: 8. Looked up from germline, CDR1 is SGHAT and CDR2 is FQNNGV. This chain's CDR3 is CASRTGTGEGETQYF. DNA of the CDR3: TGTGCCAGCAGAACCGGGACAGGGGAGGGAGAGACCCAGTACTTC.

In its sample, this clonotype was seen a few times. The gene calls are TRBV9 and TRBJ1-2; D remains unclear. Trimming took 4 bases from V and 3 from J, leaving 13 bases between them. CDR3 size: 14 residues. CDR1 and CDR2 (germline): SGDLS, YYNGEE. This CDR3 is CASSPRTNHYGYTF. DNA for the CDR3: TGTGCCAGCAGCCCCCGAACAAACCACTATGGCTACACCTTC.

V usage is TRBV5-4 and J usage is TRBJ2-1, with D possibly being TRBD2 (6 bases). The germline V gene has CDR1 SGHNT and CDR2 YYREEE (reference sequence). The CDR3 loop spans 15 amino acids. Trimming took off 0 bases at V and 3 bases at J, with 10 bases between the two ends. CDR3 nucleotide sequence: TGTGCCAGCAGCTTGGTGACTAGGGGCTACAATGAGCAGTTCTTC. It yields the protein CASSLVTRGYNEQFF. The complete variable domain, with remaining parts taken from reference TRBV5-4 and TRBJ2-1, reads ETGVTQSPTHLIKTRGQQVTLRCSSQSGHNTVSWYQQALGQGPQFIFQYYREEENGRGNFPPRFSGLQFPNYSSELNVNALELDDSALYLCASSLVTRGYNEQFFGPGTRLTVL.

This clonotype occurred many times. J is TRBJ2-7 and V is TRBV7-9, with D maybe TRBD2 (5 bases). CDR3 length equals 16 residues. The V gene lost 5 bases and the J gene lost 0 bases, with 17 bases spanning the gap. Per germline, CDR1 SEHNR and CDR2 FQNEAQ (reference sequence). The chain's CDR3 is CASSRGAGLSSYEQYF. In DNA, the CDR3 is TGTGCCAGCAGCCGGGGAGCCGGACTCAGCTCCTACGAGCAGTACTTC.

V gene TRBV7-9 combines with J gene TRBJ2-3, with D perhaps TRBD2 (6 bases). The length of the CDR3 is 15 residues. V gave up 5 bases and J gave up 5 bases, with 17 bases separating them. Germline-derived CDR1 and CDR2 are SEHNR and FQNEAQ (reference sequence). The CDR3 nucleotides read TGTGCCAGCAGCCAAATTGGGGGGTACCGAGATACGCAGTATTTT. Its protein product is CASSQIGGYRDTQYF.

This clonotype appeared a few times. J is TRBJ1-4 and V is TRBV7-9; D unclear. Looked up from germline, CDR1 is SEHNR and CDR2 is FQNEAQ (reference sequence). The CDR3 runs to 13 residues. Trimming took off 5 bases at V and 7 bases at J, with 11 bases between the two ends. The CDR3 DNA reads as TGTGCCAGCAGCCAACAAGAAAGTGAAAAACTGTTTTTT. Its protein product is CASSQQESEKLFF.

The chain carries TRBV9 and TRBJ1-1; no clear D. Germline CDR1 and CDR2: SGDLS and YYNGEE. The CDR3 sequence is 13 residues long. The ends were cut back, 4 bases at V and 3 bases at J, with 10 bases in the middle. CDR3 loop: CASSPDTYTEAFF. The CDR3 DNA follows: TGTGCCAGCAGCCCAGACACCTACACTGAAGCTTTCTTT. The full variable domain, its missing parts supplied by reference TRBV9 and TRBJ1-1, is DSGVTQTPKHLITATGQRVTLRCSPRSGDLSVYWYQQSLDQGLQFLIQYYNGEERAKGNILERFSAQQFPDLHSELNLSSLELGDSALYFCASSPDTYTEAFFGQGTRLTVV.

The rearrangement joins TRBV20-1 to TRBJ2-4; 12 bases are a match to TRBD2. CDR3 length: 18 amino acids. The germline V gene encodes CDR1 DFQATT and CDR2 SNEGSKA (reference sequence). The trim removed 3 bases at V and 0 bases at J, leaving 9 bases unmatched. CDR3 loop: CSARARTSGVLAKNIQYF. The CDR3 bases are TGCAGTGCTAGGGCACGGACTAGCGGGGTGCTAGCCAAAAACATTCAGTACTTC.

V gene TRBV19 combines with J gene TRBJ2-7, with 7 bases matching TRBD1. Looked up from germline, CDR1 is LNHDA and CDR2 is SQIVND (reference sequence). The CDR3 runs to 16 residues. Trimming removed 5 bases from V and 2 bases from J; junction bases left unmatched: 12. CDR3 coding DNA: TGTGCCAGTAGTCTCCAGACAGGGACGTTAGCCTACGAGCAGTACTTC. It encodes CASSLQTGTLAYEQYF.

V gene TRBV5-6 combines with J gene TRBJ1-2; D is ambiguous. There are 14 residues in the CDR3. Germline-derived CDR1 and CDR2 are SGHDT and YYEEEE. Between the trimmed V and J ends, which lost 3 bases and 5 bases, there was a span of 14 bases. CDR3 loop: CASSSGGSWYGYTF. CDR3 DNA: TGTGCCAGCAGCTCCGGAGGGAGCTGGTATGGCTACACCTTC.

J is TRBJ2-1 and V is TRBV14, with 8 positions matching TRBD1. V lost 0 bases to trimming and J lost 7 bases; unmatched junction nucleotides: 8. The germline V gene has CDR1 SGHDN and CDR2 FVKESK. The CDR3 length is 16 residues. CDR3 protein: CASSQEYQGAWNEQFF. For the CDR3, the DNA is TGTGCCAGCAGCCAAGAGTACCAGGGGGCTTGGAATGAGCAGTTCTTC.

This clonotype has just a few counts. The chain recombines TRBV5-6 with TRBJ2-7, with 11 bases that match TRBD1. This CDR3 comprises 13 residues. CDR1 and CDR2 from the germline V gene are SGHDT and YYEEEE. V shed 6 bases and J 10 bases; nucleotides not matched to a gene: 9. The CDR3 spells CASTRTGGREQYF. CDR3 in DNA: TGTGCCAGCACCCGGACAGGGGGCAGGGAACAGTACTTC.

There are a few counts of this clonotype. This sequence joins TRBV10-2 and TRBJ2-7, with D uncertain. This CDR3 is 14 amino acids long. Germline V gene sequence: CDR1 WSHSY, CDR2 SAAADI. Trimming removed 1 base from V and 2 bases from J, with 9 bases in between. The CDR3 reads CASSEWMGTYEQYF. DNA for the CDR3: TGCGCCAGCAGTGAGTGGATGGGGACCTACGAGCAGTACTTC.

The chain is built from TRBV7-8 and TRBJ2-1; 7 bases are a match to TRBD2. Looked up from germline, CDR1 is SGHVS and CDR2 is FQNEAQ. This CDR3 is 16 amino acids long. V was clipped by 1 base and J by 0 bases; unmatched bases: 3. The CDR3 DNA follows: TGTGCCAGCAGCTTAGTCGGGACTACCTCCTACAATGAGCAGTTCTTC. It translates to CASSLVGTTSYNEQFF.

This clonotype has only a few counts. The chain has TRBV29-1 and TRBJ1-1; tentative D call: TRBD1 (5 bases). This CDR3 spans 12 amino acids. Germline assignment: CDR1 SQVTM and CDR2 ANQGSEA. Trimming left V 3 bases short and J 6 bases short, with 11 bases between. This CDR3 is CSVEGVTSEAFF. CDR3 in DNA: TGCAGCGTTGAGGGGGTAACGTCTGAAGCTTTCTTT.

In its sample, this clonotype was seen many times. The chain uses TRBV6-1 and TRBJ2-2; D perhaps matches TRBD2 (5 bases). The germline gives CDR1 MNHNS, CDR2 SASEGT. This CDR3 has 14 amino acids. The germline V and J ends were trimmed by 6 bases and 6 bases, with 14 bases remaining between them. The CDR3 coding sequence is TGTGCCAGCAGGGATTTTTCAGCGGCCGGGGAGCTGTTTTTT. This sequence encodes CASRDFSAAGELFF.

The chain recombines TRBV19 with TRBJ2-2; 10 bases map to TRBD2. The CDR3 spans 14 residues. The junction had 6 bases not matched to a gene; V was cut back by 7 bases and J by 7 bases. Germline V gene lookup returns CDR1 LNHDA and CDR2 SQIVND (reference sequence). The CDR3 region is CASTTLAGYGELFF. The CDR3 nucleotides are TGTGCCAGTACCACACTAGCGGGATACGGGGAGCTGTTTTTT.

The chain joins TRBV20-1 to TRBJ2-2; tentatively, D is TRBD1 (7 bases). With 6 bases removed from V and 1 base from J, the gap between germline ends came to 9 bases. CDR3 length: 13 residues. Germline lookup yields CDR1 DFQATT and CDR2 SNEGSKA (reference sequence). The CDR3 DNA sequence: TGCAGTGCCAGGGGGGAGAACACCGGGGAGCTGTTTTTT. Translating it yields CSARGENTGELFF.

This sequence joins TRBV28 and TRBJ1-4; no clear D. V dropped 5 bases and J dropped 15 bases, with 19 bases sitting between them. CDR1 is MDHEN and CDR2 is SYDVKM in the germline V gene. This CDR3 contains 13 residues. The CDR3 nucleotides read TGTGCCAGCAGTCACGAACACCGGGATATGTTGTTTTTT. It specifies CASSHEHRDMLFF.

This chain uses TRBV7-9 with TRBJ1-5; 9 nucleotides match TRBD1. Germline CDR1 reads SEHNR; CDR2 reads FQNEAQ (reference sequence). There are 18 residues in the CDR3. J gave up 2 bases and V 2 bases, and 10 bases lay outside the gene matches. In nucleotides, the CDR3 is TGTGCCAGCAGCTTACAAGGGGTTTGGACAGGGGGCAATCAGCCCCAGCATTTT. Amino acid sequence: CASSLQGVWTGGNQPQHF.

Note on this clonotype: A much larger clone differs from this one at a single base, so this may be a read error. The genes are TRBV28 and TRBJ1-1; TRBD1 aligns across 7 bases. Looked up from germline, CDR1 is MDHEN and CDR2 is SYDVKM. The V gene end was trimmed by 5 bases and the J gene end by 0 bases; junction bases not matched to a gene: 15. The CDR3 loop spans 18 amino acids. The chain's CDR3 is CASSRRWIGGFMNTEAFF. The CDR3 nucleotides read TGTGCCAGCAGTCGCCGATGGATAGGGGGCTTTATGAACACTGAAGCTTTCTTT. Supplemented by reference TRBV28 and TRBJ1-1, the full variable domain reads DVKVTQSSRYLVKRTGEKVFLECVQDMDHENMFWYRQDPGLGLRLIYFSYDVKMKEKGDIPEGYSVSREKKERFSLILESASTNQTSMYLCASSRRWIGGFMNTEAFFGQGTRLTVV.

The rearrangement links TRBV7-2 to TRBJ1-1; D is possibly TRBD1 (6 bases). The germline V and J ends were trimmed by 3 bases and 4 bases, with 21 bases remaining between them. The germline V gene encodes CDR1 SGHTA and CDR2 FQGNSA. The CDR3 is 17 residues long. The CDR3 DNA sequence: TGTGCCAGCAGCTTGGGGCCGCAGGGGACCCTGGGCACTGAAGCTTTCTTT. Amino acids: CASSLGPQGTLGTEAFF.

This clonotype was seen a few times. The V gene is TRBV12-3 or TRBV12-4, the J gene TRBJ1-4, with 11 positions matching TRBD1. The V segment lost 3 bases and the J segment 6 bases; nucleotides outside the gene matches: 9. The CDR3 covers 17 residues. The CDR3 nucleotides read TGTGCCAGCAGTTTCTGGACAGGGGGCGCGGTAGATGAAAAACTGTTTTTT. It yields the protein CASSFWTGGAVDEKLFF.

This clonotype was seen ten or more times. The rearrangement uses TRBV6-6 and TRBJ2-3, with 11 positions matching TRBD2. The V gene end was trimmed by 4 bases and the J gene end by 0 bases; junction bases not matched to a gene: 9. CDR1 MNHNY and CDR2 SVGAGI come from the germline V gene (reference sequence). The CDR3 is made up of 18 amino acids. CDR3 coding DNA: TGTGCCAGCAGTTTAGCGGGGGGGATCCAAACTAGCACAGATACGCAGTATTTT. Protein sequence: CASSLAGGIQTSTDTQYF.

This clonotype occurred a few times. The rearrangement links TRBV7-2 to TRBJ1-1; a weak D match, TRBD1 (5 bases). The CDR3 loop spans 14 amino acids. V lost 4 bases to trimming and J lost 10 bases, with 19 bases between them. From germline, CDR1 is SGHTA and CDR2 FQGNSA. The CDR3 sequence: CASSSTGAHWGAFF. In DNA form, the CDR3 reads TGTGCCAGCAGCTCCACAGGTGCCCATTGGGGAGCTTTCTTT.

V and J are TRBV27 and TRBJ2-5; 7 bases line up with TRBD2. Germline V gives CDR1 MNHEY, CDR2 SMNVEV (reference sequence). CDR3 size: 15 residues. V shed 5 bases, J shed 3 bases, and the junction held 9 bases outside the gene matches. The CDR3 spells CASSTQRGQEETQYF. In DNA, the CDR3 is TGTGCCAGCAGTACACAGCGGGGTCAAGAAGAGACCCAGTACTTC.

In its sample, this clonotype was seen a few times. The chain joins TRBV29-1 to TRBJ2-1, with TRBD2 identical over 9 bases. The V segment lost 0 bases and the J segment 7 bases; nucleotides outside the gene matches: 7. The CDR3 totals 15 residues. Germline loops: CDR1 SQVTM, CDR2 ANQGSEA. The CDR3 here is CSVEDERGAYNEQFF. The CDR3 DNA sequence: TGCAGCGTTGAAGATGAGCGGGGGGCGTATAATGAGCAGTTCTTC.

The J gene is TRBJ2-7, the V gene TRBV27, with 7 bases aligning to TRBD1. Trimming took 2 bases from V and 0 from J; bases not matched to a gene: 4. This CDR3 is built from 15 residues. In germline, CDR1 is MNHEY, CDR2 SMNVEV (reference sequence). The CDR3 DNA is TGTGCCAGCAGTTTACGCGGACAGGCCTCCTACGAGCAGTACTTC. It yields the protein CASSLRGQASYEQYF.

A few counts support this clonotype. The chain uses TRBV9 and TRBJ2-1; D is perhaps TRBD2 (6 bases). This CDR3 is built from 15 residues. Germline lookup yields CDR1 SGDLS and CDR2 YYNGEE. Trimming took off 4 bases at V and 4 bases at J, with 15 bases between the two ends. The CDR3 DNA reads TGTGCCAGCAGCCCCGAGCTAGCGTTATACAATGAGCAGTTCTTC. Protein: CASSPELALYNEQFF.